The 18 T cell receptor beta chains listed next were all sequenced from one sample in a study of T cells in Graves' hyperthyroidism and ophthalmopathy. RNA transcripts were the template for amplifying TCR beta CDR3 regions. The TCR CDR3 was amplified in a first-round RT-PCR using the HTBI primer set. TCRdb recomputed calls from the multiplex PCR reads with MiXCR, one row per CDR3 protein. The sample consists of more than 500,000 distinct CDR3 sequences, 12% to 15% of them appearing once. Sequencing input: blood. The receptors derive from a middle-aged woman with Graves' hyperthyroidism.

This clonotype was seen many times. The chain combines TRBV20-1 with TRBJ1-1; 7 positions match TRBD1. With 3 bases clipped from V and 2 bases from J, the junction kept 6 bases outside the gene matches. CDR1 and CDR2 (germline): DFQATT, SNEGSKA (reference sequence). The CDR3 extends over 14 amino acids. Here the CDR3 reads CSASVGDSNTEAFF. CDR3 bases: TGCAGTGCTAGTGTAGGGGACAGTAACACTGAAGCTTTCTTT.

The chain combines TRBV7-9 with TRBJ2-6; unclear D gene. The germline V gene has CDR1 SEHNR and CDR2 FQNEAQ (reference sequence). The V gene lost 1 base and the J gene lost 4 bases, with 17 bases spanning the gap. This CDR3 spans 18 amino acids. The chain's CDR3 is CASSLGTATLRGANVLTF. CDR3 nucleotides: TGTGCCAGCAGCTTAGGGACGGCCACACTGCGGGGGGCCAACGTCCTGACTTTC. Full variable domain (missing parts from reference TRBV7-9 and TRBJ2-6): DTGVSQNPRHKITKRGQNVTFRCDPISEHNRLYWYRQTLGQGPEFLTYFQNEAQLEKSRLLSDRFSAERPKGSFSTLEIQRTEQGDSAMYLCASSLGTATLRGANVLTFGAGSRLTVL.

The chain is built from TRBV29-1 and TRBJ2-1; unclear D gene. The CDR3 is 11 amino acids. Germline V lookup: CDR1 SQVTM, CDR2 ANQGSEA. V was trimmed by 4 bases and J by 4 bases, leaving 5 bases between them. Here the CDR3 reads CSVAAYNEQFF. In DNA form, the CDR3 reads TGCAGCGTTGCGGCTTACAATGAGCAGTTCTTC.

This clonotype showed up many times. The rearrangement uses TRBV18 and TRBJ1-1, with D perhaps matching TRBD1 (5 bases). The CDR3 has 13 residues. The germline V and J ends were trimmed by 2 bases and 10 bases, with 14 bases remaining between them. Germline V lookup: CDR1 KGHSH, CDR2 LQKENI. The CDR3: CASSPGAPMPAFF. Here the CDR3 DNA reads TGTGCCAGCTCACCAGGGGCTCCCATGCCAGCTTTCTTT.

This clonotype was recorded a few times. Here the CDR3 reads CASSFSGTGNNEQFF. The DNA for the CDR3 is TGTGCCAGCAGCTTCTCCGGGACAGGGAACAATGAGCAGTTCTTC. The chain has TRBV7-9 and TRBJ2-1; TRBD1 matches at 9 bases. V lost 3 bases and J lost 5; bases outside the gene matches: 5. The V gene's germline CDR1 is SEHNR and CDR2 FQNEAQ (reference sequence). This CDR3 is built from 15 residues.

The chain recombines TRBV7-2 with TRBJ2-1; 8 bases map to TRBD2. The germline gives CDR1 SGHTA, CDR2 FQGNSA. The CDR3 is made up of 16 amino acids. V dropped 5 bases and J dropped 6; count of bases not matched to a gene: 12. CDR3 DNA sequence: TGTGCCAGCAGCGTCTTGGCTAGCGGGTCTTTCAATGAGCAGTTCTTC. This sequence encodes CASSVLASGSFNEQFF.

This clonotype was detected ten times or more. The chain carries TRBV29-1 and TRBJ2-7; D may be TRBD2 (7 bases). CDR1 is SQVTM and CDR2 is ANQGSEA in the germline V gene. The CDR3 extends over 14 amino acids. The V and J ends lost 8 bases and 4 bases respectively, with 21 bases between them. This CDR3 is CSSRGGADGYEQYF. In DNA, the CDR3 is TGCAGCTCGCGAGGGGGGGCCGACGGTTACGAGCAGTACTTC.

This clonotype occurred many times. The chain joins TRBV19 to TRBJ1-5; D is unresolved. Germline V gene data show CDR1 as LNHDA and CDR2 as SQIVND (reference sequence). This CDR3 spans 13 amino acids. Trimming took 5 bases from V and 1 from J, leaving 6 bases between them. This CDR3 reads CASSVWSNQPQHF. The CDR3 nucleotides are TGTGCCAGTAGTGTGTGGAGCAATCAGCCCCAGCATTTT.

There are a few counts of this clonotype. The gene calls are TRBV9 and TRBJ2-2; tentatively, D is TRBD2 (5 bases). Germline CDR1 SGDLS, CDR2 YYNGEE. The CDR3 contains 16 residues. V shed 3 bases and J shed 7 bases, with 19 bases lying between them. The CDR3 nucleotides read TGTGCCAGCAGCGGCCGGGAAAAGTCCATTGGCGGGGAGCTGTTTTTT. It encodes CASSGREKSIGGELFF.

The genes are TRBV27 and TRBJ2-5; either TRBD1 or TRBD2 may supply D (7 bases each). Trimming took 4 bases from V and 7 from J, leaving 19 bases between them. CDR3 length equals 15 residues. Germline CDR1 MNHEY, CDR2 SMNVEV (reference sequence). CDR3 sequence: CASSSTRQGGGTQYF. CDR3 in DNA: TGTGCCAGCAGTTCCACGAGACAGGGCGGGGGGACCCAGTACTTC.

Comment on this clonotype: Since a much larger clone is just one base distant, this may be a read error. The rearrangement joins TRBV12-3 or TRBV12-4 to TRBJ2-1, with 7 bases identical to TRBD1. The CDR3 runs 15 residues. V lost 7 bases, J lost 5 bases, and 11 bases stayed unmatched. The CDR3: CASTPRGQLHNEQFF. The CDR3 nucleotides read TGTGCCAGCACCCCCCGGGGACAGCTCCACAATGAGCAGTTCTTC.

This clonotype showed up many times. The chain uses TRBV28 and TRBJ2-7; D is unclear. The CDR3 extends over 12 amino acids. Germline values: CDR1 MDHEN, CDR2 SYDVKM. Trimming cost V 4 bases and J 7 bases, with 11 bases left between them. The CDR3 reads CASSSLGVEQYF. In nucleotides, the CDR3 is TGTGCCAGCAGTTCCCTTGGGGTGGAGCAGTACTTC. Filled out from reference TRBV28 and TRBJ2-7, the complete variable domain reads DVKVTQSSRYLVKRTGEKVFLECVQDMDHENMFWYRQDPGLGLRLIYFSYDVKMKEKGDIPEGYSVSREKKERFSLILESASTNQTSMYLCASSSLGVEQYFGPGTRLTVT.

In its sample, this clonotype was seen many times. V and J are TRBV27 and TRBJ2-1; D perhaps matches TRBD2 (5 bases). The CDR3 has 14 amino acids. The V end lost 7 bases, the J end lost 2 bases, and 12 bases lay between the germline ends. The germline V gene has CDR1 MNHEY and CDR2 SMNVEV (reference sequence). CDR3 in DNA: TGTGCCAGCATCTCATCCGGGACCTACAATGAGCAGTTCTTC. Residues: CASISSGTYNEQFF.

This sequence joins TRBV5-1 and TRBJ1-3; TRBD1 matches at 10 bases. The CDR3 loop spans 17 amino acids. In germline, CDR1 is SGHRS, CDR2 YFSETQ. V gave up 3 bases and J gave up 0 bases; unmatched junction bases: 6. The CDR3 nucleotides are TGCGCCAGCAGCTCCGGACAGGGGGTGAACTCTGGAAACACCATATATTTT. The encoded protein is CASSSGQGVNSGNTIYF.

The V call is TRBV6-2 or TRBV6-3, the J call TRBJ2-3; D unresolved. V lost 1 base and J lost 5, with 7 bases in between. The germline V gene encodes CDR1 MNHEY and CDR2 SVGEGT. The CDR3 is 13 residues long. CDR3 coding DNA: TGTGCCAGCAGTTACTTGGATAGAGATACGCAGTATTTT. This encodes CASSYLDRDTQYF.

This clonotype was observed a few times. The chain couples TRBV3-1 to TRBJ2-2, with a tentative D call TRBD2 (5 bases). Trimming left V 1 base short and J 7 bases short, with 16 bases between. CDR3 length equals 16 residues. CDR1 is LGHDT and CDR2 is YNNKEL in the germline V gene (reference sequence). CDR3 in DNA: TGTGCCAGCAGCCAAGGAAAAACGAGAGAGGGCGGGGAGCTGTTTTTT. Protein product: CASSQGKTREGGELFF.

This clonotype was observed at least ten times. The chain combines TRBV2 with TRBJ2-5, with TRBD2 identical over 9 bases. CDR3 length: 15 residues. The germline V gene encodes CDR1 SNHLY and CDR2 FYNNEI. V shed 3 bases and J 9 bases; nucleotides not matched to a gene: 11. This CDR3 is CASSDGLAGTAAQYF. In nucleotides, the CDR3 is TGTGCCAGCAGTGATGGGCTAGCGGGGACAGCGGCCCAGTACTTC.

V is TRBV19 and J is TRBJ1-4; a possible D gene is TRBD1 (5 bases). This CDR3 comprises 14 residues. The V end lost 5 bases, the J end lost 5 bases, and 12 bases lay between the germline ends. Germline V lookup: CDR1 LNHDA, CDR2 SQIVND (reference sequence). The CDR3 DNA reads as TGTGCCAGTAGTTGGCAGGGCGGGAATGAAAAACTGTTTTTT. Amino acids: CASSWQGGNEKLFF.